These 2 T cell receptor beta chains were sequenced from one sample in a study of Ad26.COV2.S vaccination and SARS-CoV-2 variants. Stated treatment: around 19 received Ad26.COV2.S at low or high dose, single or two shots; 5 received placebo; per-sample allocation not given. The samples were gathered on day 63 after the first injection of vaccine or placebo. Sequencing used immunoSEQ multiplex PCR; TCRdb keeps in-frame clones, though not all of them. The sample has fewer than 400,000 clones; roughly 84% are singletons. The source material was peripheral blood, sampled in a trial of Ad26.COV2.S vaccine versus placebo. Receptors were obtained from a person between 18 and 59 years old who received the Ad26.COV2.S COVID-19 vaccine or a placebo.

V gene TRBV7-2 combines with J gene TRBJ1-2; no firm D call. From germline, CDR1 is SGHTA and CDR2 FQGNSA. The length of the CDR3 is 14 residues. With 5 bases removed from V and 8 bases from J, the gap between germline ends came to 18 bases. CDR3 residues: CASSPRLSERGYTF. The CDR3 DNA sequence: TGTGCCAGCAGCCCCCGACTAAGTGAGAGGGGCTACACCTTC.

The V call is TRBV10-3, the J call TRBJ1-1; D might be TRBD1 (6 bases). Trimming pared 10 bases from V and 3 bases from J, leaving 12 bases between. The CDR3 consists of 12 residues. CDR1 ENHRY and CDR2 SYGVKD come from the germline V gene. The CDR3 DNA sequence: TGTGCCACCGGGGACACCTACACTGAAGCTTTCTTT. Amino acid sequence: CATGDTYTEAFF.